The clone carrying this T cell receptor beta chain was seen ten or more times. CDR1 LNHNV and CDR2 YYDKDF come from the germline V gene (reference sequence). This CDR3 is built from 12 residues. The V end was cut by 6 bases, the J end by 7 bases, with 7 bases between. Calling Graves' hyperthyroidism stable meant ophthalmopathy did not progress within 18 months. RNA transcripts served as the template for amplifying TCR beta CDR3 regions. The TCR CDR3 first-round RT-PCR relied on the HTBI primer set. A single record per CDR3 protein comes from TCRdb applying MiXCR to the multiplex PCR reads. The sample has 530,000 or so distinct CDR3 sequences; around 46% are singletons. This entry belongs to a study of T cells in Graves' hyperthyroidism and ophthalmopathy.

The chain links TRBV15 to TRBJ1-6; no clear D. The sequenced material came from peripheral blood or thyroid tissue (not recorded which). This receptor was identified in a woman aged 18-29 years with Graves' hyperthyroidism. Written as DNA, the CDR3 is TGTGCCACCAGACGAACGAATTCACCCCTCCACTTT. Protein sequence: CATRRTNSPLHF.